These 14 T cell receptor beta chains came from one sample sequenced in a study of molecular identifiers for immune sequencing clone quantification. TCRdb re-called the PCR reads with MiXCR, one entry per CDR3 protein. The sample shows 460,000 or so distinct CDR3 sequences, roughly 26% of them seen only once. Material for sequencing was naive CD8+ T cells from blood, with Jurkat cell RNA spiked in. Regarding subset: FACS-sorted CD8+CD4-CCR7+CD45RA+ naive T cells. Receptors originate from a human donor in good health. Some libraries in this study had Jurkat cell RNA spiked in.

This chain links TRBV7-8 with TRBJ2-1; 10 bases are a match to TRBD2. Losses at the gene ends were 10 bases for V and 8 bases for J; bases not matched to a gene: 8. Germline V lookup: CDR1 SGHVS, CDR2 FQNEAQ. This CDR3 region has 13 residues. CDR3 loop: CATALLAGDEQFF. As DNA, the CDR3 is TGTGCCACCGCATTGCTAGCGGGGGATGAGCAGTTCTTC.

This clonotype was found a few times. The chain combines TRBV10-3 with TRBJ2-3, with D maybe TRBD1 (5 bases). CDR1 is ENHRY, CDR2 SYGVKD, per germline. This CDR3 is 14 amino acids long. V dropped 5 bases and J dropped 0 bases, with 9 bases sitting between them. For the CDR3, the DNA is TGTGCCATCAGTCCCCAGGGTAGCACAGATACGCAGTATTTT. This codes for CAISPQGSTDTQYF.

This clonotype was recorded a few times. The gene calls are TRBV6-2 or TRBV6-3 and TRBJ1-1; no definite D call. The CDR3 has 16 residues. V lost 7 bases, J lost 0 bases, and 18 bases lay in between. The germline CDR1 and CDR2 sequences are MNHEY and SVGEGT. CDR3 sequence (DNA): TGTGCCAGCACCCTCACCGGGCAAGAAATGAACACTGAAGCTTTCTTT. This gives the protein CASTLTGQEMNTEAFF.

The rearrangement links TRBV4-3 to TRBJ2-7, with TRBD1 matching over 10 bases. The CDR3 contains 16 residues. Germline V gives CDR1 LGHNA, CDR2 YSLEER. V lost 3 bases and J lost 3; bases outside the gene matches: 8. The CDR3 bases are TGCGCCAGCAGCCATTCTTTGACAGGGGGCTTCTACGAGCAGTACTTC. As protein: CASSHSLTGGFYEQYF.

J is TRBJ2-3 and V is TRBV20-1; tentatively, D is TRBD2 (6 bases). Trimming shortened V by 1 base and J by 3 bases, and 26 bases separated the two germline ends. Per the germline V gene, CDR1 is DFQATT and CDR2 is SNEGSKA (reference sequence). This CDR3 region has 19 residues. The CDR3 coding sequence is TGCAGTGCTAGAGGATGGGGTCAGGTTTACGGGAGAAGAACAGATACGCAGTATTTT. It yields the protein CSARGWGQVYGRRTDTQYF.

The rearrangement joins TRBV7-9 to TRBJ2-7; D is tentatively TRBD1 or TRBD2 (5 bases each). Looked up from germline, CDR1 is SEHNR and CDR2 is FQNEAQ (reference sequence). This CDR3 has 15 residues. Trimming stripped 5 bases from V and 4 bases from J, with 18 bases between. The CDR3: CASSNSGTEVYEQYF. The CDR3 DNA is TGTGCCAGCAGCAATTCAGGGACGGAAGTATACGAGCAGTACTTC.

This clonotype was observed a few times. This chain uses TRBV19 with TRBJ1-3; D is uncertain. Per germline, CDR1 LNHDA and CDR2 SQIVND (reference sequence). The CDR3 is made up of 15 amino acids. The V gene lost 5 bases and the J gene lost 0 bases, with 11 bases spanning the gap. The CDR3 nucleotides read TGTGCCAGTAGTTCAAACGGCTACTCTGGAAACACCATATATTTT. Protein: CASSSNGYSGNTIYF.

CDR3 nucleotide sequence: TGTGCCAGCAGCCCAGGGACAGGGTTTGACGAAAAACTGTTTTTT. This gives the protein CASSPGTGFDEKLFF. V usage is TRBV11-2 and J usage is TRBJ1-4, with 9 bases that match TRBD1. V gave up 5 bases and J gave up 8 bases; unmatched junction bases: 9. Germline assignment: CDR1 SGHAT and CDR2 FQNNGV. The CDR3 has 15 amino acids. The full variable domain, its missing parts supplied by reference TRBV11-2 and TRBJ1-4, is EAGVAQSPRYKIIEKRQSVAFWCNPISGHATLYWYQQILGQGPKLLIQFQNNGVVDDSQLPKDRFSAERLKGVDSTLKIQPAKLEDSAVYLCASSPGTGFDEKLFFGSGTQLSVL.

This clonotype was found many times. This sequence joins TRBV7-6 and TRBJ2-3, with TRBD2 matching over 9 bases. Germline V gene lookup returns CDR1 SGHVS and CDR2 FNYEAQ. The junction had 4 bases not matched to a gene; V was cut back by 4 bases and J by 2 bases. The CDR3 contains 15 residues. This CDR3 is CASSSGLAYTDTQYF. CDR3 sequence (DNA): TGTGCCAGCAGCTCAGGACTAGCGTACACAGATACGCAGTATTTT.

J is TRBJ2-7 and V is TRBV20-1; no clear D gene. CDR3 length: 15 residues. Per the germline V gene, CDR1 is DFQATT and CDR2 is SNEGSKA (reference sequence). V lost 0 bases and J 0 bases, leaving 12 bases between the germline ends. CDR3 region: CSARDQSGISYEQYF. CDR3 coding DNA: TGCAGTGCTAGAGATCAATCGGGCATCTCCTACGAGCAGTACTTC.

This clonotype was found many times. The rearrangement uses TRBV5-6 and TRBJ2-4; D not resolved. V was clipped by 3 bases and J by 5 bases, with 6 bases between them. The CDR3 is 12 amino acids. Germline V CDR1 and CDR2: SGHDT, YYEEEE. In DNA form, the CDR3 reads TGTGCCAGCAGCTCGCCCCAAAACATTCAGTACTTC. Protein: CASSSPQNIQYF.

On this clonotype: Its ends do not fully match the called genes, so a read error is possible. This chain uses TRBV4-3 with TRBJ1-5; possible D gene TRBD1, 5 bases. This CDR3 comprises 17 residues. The germline gives CDR1 LGHNA, CDR2 YSLEER. For the CDR3, the DNA is TGCGCCAGCAGCCAAGTTGTCCGGGACGCCAGCAATCAGCCCCAGCAATTT. It codes for CASSQVVRDASNQPQQF.

V and J are TRBV2 and TRBJ2-3, with 10 bases matching TRBD2. Germline V gene lookup returns CDR1 SNHLY and CDR2 FYNNEI. The V segment lost 3 bases and the J segment 3 bases; nucleotides outside the gene matches: 12. The CDR3 sequence is 18 residues long. CDR3 bases: TGTGCCAGCAGTGATTCCTCCCCGGCTAGCGGGAGTACAGATACGCAGTATTTT. Its protein product is CASSDSSPASGSTDTQYF.

In the case of this clonotype: A much larger clone differs by one base, so this may be a read error. This chain uses TRBV12-3 or TRBV12-4 with TRBJ1-4; TRBD1 might be the D (5 bases). CDR3 length: 14 residues. V was pared by 8 bases and J by 7 bases, with 17 bases between. The CDR3 is CASGSMEGPEKLFF. CDR3 nucleotide sequence: TGTGCCAGCGGTTCCATGGAGGGACCTGAAAAACTGTTTTTT.